The present T cell receptor (beta chain) was sequenced within a study of blood T cell repertoires in COVID-19. Clones were sequenced by immunoSEQ multiplex PCR, and TCRdb holds only the in-frame ones, with some missing. The data contain roughly 400,000 clones, roughly 87% of them seen just once; the ten biggest clones take up about 0.6%. V was cut by 1 base and J by 9 bases, with 15 bases left in between. The germline gives CDR1 SGHAT, CDR2 FQNNGV. The length of the CDR3 is 14 residues. Clinical history as reported by participants underpinned cohort assignment. This clonotype was obtained from a man between 18 and 29 years old who had recovered from COVID-19. The chain employs TRBV11-2 and TRBJ1-2; weak D call: TRBD1 (6 bases). Sequenced: PBMCs or T cells enriched from blood (not recorded which). The CDR3 spells CASSLGDRKDSYTF. In DNA, the CDR3 is TGTGCCAGCAGCTTAGGAGACAGGAAGGATAGCTACACCTTC.